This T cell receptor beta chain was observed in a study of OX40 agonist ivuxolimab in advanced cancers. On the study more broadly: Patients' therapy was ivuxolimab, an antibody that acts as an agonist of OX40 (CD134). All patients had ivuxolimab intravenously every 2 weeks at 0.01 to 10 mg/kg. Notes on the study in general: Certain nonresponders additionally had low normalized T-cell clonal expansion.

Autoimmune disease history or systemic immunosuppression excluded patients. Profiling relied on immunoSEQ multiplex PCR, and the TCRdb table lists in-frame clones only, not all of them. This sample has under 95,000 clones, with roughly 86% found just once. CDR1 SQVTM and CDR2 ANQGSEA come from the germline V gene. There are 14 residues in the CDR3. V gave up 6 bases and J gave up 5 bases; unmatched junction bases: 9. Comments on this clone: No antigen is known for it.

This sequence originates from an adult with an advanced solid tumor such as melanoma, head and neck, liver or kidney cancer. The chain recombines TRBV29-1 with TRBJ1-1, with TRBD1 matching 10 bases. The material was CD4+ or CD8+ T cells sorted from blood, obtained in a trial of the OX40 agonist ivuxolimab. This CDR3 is CSVATGGATTEAFF. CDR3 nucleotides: TGCAGCGTAGCGACAGGGGGCGCAACGACTGAAGCTTTCTTT.